This entry is about one T cell receptor (beta chain). There is no known antigen for this receptor. Base qualities are not recorded, but no much larger clone differs from it by a single base. The data derive from a study of blood T cell repertoires in COVID-19 (TCRdb year 2020). As for the study more broadly: The collaborator samples originated in the United States, Italy and Spain and spanned the acute and convalescent phases of COVID-19. The material from the prospective study consisted of cDNA or gDNA derived from T cells, B-cell-depleted T cells, or PBMCs. Subjects who had been exposed to COVID-19, were actively infected with it, or had recovered from it provided the deeply sampled blood TCRbeta repertoires that made up the dataset. The repertoires were released in a freely available public database intended as a resource for research on the immune response to SARS-CoV-2. The samples were drawn from the first 160 participants of the ongoing ImmuneRACE study and from 1,254 subjects provided by 6 global collaborators. A de-identified subject ID, COVID-19 status, age in years and sex were almost always included in the sample metadata. Where HLA class I and class II types were available, the types were taken from metadata supplied by the sample provider, not from assay-based typing.

The collaborating institutions used their own protocols to collect whole blood in K2EDTA tubes. Collaborator samples were shipped for TCRbeta analysis as frozen whole blood, isolated PBMCs, or DNA extracted from either sample type. TCRbeta CDR3 regions were amplified from genomic DNA using the immunoSEQ Assay, a bias-controlled multiplex PCR. As for the original processing: The number of nucleated cells in each sample was estimated by amplification of reference gene primers within the assay. To quantify the absolute abundance of each unique TCRbeta CDR3 rearrangement, sequence reads were collapsed and filtered. Productive Simpson clonality was computed per sample as the square root of Simpson's diversity index over productive rearrangements. TCRdb mirrors the immuneACCESS table, restricted to in-frame sequences. Some clones are absent from its copies; in checked studies, under half trace to an unresolved V gene, and the reason for the others is unknown. That table furnishes V, J and clone size, whereas the DNA furnished D and trimming. The table for this sample lists around 140,000 clones; around 80% of them were counted only once. The ten biggest clones cover 10% to 13% of the sample.

For CDR1 and CDR2, the germline V gene (reference sequence) lists LGHDT and YNNKEL. Counted from cysteine to phenylalanine, this CDR3 has 16 amino acids. The entry retains the CDR3 DNA only, 48 bases that are in frame from base 1. V was cut back by 2 bases and J by 3 bases, leaving a gap of 14 bases between them. The paper's findings and limits, for the study overall: How much clinical and demographic metadata was included differed by source and by participant, and the metadata was provided uncurated.

This TCR derives from a man in his fifties or sixties with active or convalescent COVID-19. Recombination linked TRBV3-1 (or the pseudogene TRBV3-2) to TRBJ1-5; the D gene is not confidently resolved. Sequenced material: peripheral blood. The CDR3 protein sequence reads: CASSQRPGQNNQPQHF. Read as DNA, the sequence is TGTGCCAGCAGCCAACGGCCAGGCCAAAACAATCAGCCCCAGCATTTT.